This T cell receptor beta chain was retrieved from a study of blood T cell repertoires in COVID-19. Turning to the study itself: PBMCs, B-cell-depleted T cells, or T cells were the source of the cDNA or gDNA that made up the material.

Original handling: Amplification with reference gene primers provided the estimates of nucleated cell counts. The assay was immunoSEQ multiplex PCR, and TCRdb's table has in-frame clones only and misses some. V and J calls and clone size are copied from that table; D and trimming were computed from the DNA. The repertoire holds about 480,000 clones, with about 87% as singletons. Seattle patients were enrolled while actively infected and followed longitudinally. CDR1 is LGHNA and CDR2 is YNFKEQ in the germline V gene. CDR3 length: 17 amino acids. Trimming took 0 bases from V and 4 from J; bases not matched to a gene: 6.

The TCR originated in a woman aged 50 to 60 with COVID-19, enrolled during active disease. The genes are TRBV4-2 and TRBJ2-2, with 9 bases fitting TRBD2. The sequenced sample was peripheral blood. The CDR3 nucleotides are TGTGCCAGCAGCCAAGAAGGGCGGGGGGGCCGCACCGGGGAGCTGTTTTTT. Protein product: CASSQEGRGGRTGELFF.